The 27 T cell receptor beta chains below all came from one sample that was sequenced in a study of CD8+ T cells in alopecia areata (dated by TCRdb to 2016 to 2019). Library preparation was by the immunoSEQ multiplex PCR assay. To provide template for TCR sequencing, every sample had RNA extracted and reverse transcribed into cDNA. TCRdb stores this immuneACCESS table with in-frame sequences only. Part of the clones is absent; in the studies checked, under half of the shortfall reflects unresolved V genes, and no reason is known for the rest. This sample has hundreds of thousands of clones in its table, and approximately 60% of those were observed once. Of the sample, 0.93% is held by the ten largest clones. The sample's treatment or condition label, decoded: oral pan-JAK inhibitor, 5-10 mg twice daily. Material: CD4+ T cells sorted from blood, obtained at week 52, from a patient treated with tofacitinib. These receptor sequences come from a human donor with alopecia areata.

V is TRBV5-6 and J is TRBJ2-3; 11 bases fit TRBD2. The V and J ends lost 0 bases and 6 bases, in that order; junction bases with no gene match: 3. Germline lookup yields CDR1 SGHDT and CDR2 YYEEEE. The CDR3 has 15 residues. The CDR3 here is CASSLVASGGDTQYF. CDR3 bases: TGTGCCAGCAGCTTGGTGGCTAGCGGGGGGGATACGCAGTATTTT.

The table lists this clone with a few counts. J is TRBJ2-4 and V is TRBV29-1; D possibly corresponds to TRBD2 (6 bases). The CDR3 contains 12 residues. The germline gives CDR1 SQVTM, CDR2 ANQGSEA. V was clipped by 3 bases and J by 9 bases, with 12 bases between them. The CDR3 DNA sequence: TGCAGCGTTGACGAGGGAGGCGGCATTCAGTACTTC. It encodes CSVDEGGGIQYF.

This clone was seen only once. The chain is built from TRBV29-1 and TRBJ1-1; D may be TRBD1 (6 bases). CDR1 SQVTM and CDR2 ANQGSEA come from the germline V gene. CDR3 size: 14 residues. The germline V and J ends were trimmed by 3 bases and 5 bases, with 16 bases remaining between them. The CDR3 sequence: CSVDQGTWGTEAFF. The CDR3 DNA is TGCAGCGTTGATCAGGGGACTTGGGGAACTGAAGCTTTCTTT.

This chain joins TRBV19 and TRBJ2-1, with D possibly called TRBD1 or TRBD2 (5 bases each). The V gene lost 5 bases and the J gene lost 7 bases, with 15 bases spanning the gap. The CDR3 loop spans 14 amino acids. Germline V gene data show CDR1 as LNHDA and CDR2 as SQIVND (reference sequence). The CDR3 region is CASSFGGIGNEQFF. CDR3 DNA sequence: TGTGCCAGTAGTTTTGGGGGAATCGGGAATGAGCAGTTCTTC.

The CDR3, as DNA: TGTGCAGAAGGGAGAATTTCACCCCTCCACTTT. Translated: CAEGRISPLHF. The V call is TRBV30, the J call TRBJ1-6, with unresolved D. This CDR3 is built from 11 residues. From germline, CDR1 is GTSNPN and CDR2 SVGIG (reference sequence).

The chain combines TRBV9 with TRBJ1-6; D unclear. The CDR3 has 16 residues. The V end lost 0 bases, the J end lost 9 bases, and 16 bases lay between the germline ends. The germline CDR1 and CDR2 sequences are SGDLS and YYNGEE. This CDR3 is CASSVAPLELGSPLHF. CDR3 coding DNA: TGTGCCAGCAGCGTAGCGCCACTGGAACTGGGTTCACCCCTCCACTTT.

The CDR3: CASSRGVNSPLHF. DNA of the CDR3: TGTGCCAGCAGCCGAGGGGTCAATTCACCCCTCCACTTT. The chain has TRBV7-9 and TRBJ1-6; the D gene is possibly TRBD1 (5 bases). The V gene's germline CDR1 is SEHNR and CDR2 FQNEAQ (reference sequence). The CDR3 sequence is 13 residues long. V was shortened by 5 bases and J by 7 bases, with 9 bases between the two germline ends.

This clone was seen more than once but under ten times. J is TRBJ1-5 and V is TRBV5-1, with D perhaps TRBD1 (6 bases). The CDR3 extends over 14 amino acids. V lost 1 base, J lost 1 base, and 6 bases lay in between. CDR1 is SGHRS, CDR2 YFSETQ, per germline. The CDR3 is CASSLTGSNQPQHF. CDR3 nucleotides: TGCGCCAGCAGCTTGACAGGGAGCAATCAGCCCCAGCATTTT.

V is TRBV7-9 and J is TRBJ2-7; 7 bases agree with TRBD2. The junction had 15 bases not matched to a gene; V was cut back by 5 bases and J by 5 bases. Germline CDR1 and CDR2: SEHNR and FQNEAQ (reference sequence). The CDR3 is 16 residues long. The CDR3 DNA follows: TGTGCCAGCAGCCCGGATAGGGTACTAGCGAACAACGAGCAGTACTTC. This sequence encodes CASSPDRVLANNEQYF.

This chain links TRBV5-1 with TRBJ2-2; D possibly corresponds to TRBD2 (6 bases). This CDR3 comprises 15 residues. V lost 0 bases to trimming and J lost 5 bases, with 11 bases between them. Germline V gene lookup returns CDR1 SGHRS and CDR2 YFSETQ. The CDR3 region is CASSLGGAGTGELFF. The DNA of the CDR3 is TGCGCCAGCAGCTTGGGCGGGGCCGGGACCGGGGAGCTGTTTTTT.

This rearrangement joins TRBV30 to TRBJ2-4, with TRBD1 as a possible D gene (6 bases). The CDR3 covers 18 residues. The germline CDR1 and CDR2 sequences are GTSNPN and SVGIG (reference sequence). The germline V and J ends were trimmed by 2 bases and 3 bases, with 23 bases remaining between them. The CDR3 DNA reads TGTGCCTGGAGTTGGGCAGGGGTTAACAGTTATGTCAAAAACATTCAGTACTTC. Amino acids: CAWSWAGVNSYVKNIQYF.

The V and J genes are TRBV5-6 and TRBJ1-4; 8 bases align to TRBD1. This CDR3 has 14 residues. Trimming removed 4 bases from V and 7 bases from J; junction bases left unmatched: 6. The germline CDR1 and CDR2 sequences are SGHDT and YYEEEE. DNA for the CDR3: TGTGCCAGCAGCAGGACAGGGCCCGGTGAAAAACTGTTTTTT. Protein: CASSRTGPGEKLFF.

This clone occurred a few times. The chain joins TRBV29-1 to TRBJ2-5; TRBD2 is a possible D gene (6 bases). Trimming shortened V by 6 bases and J by 1 base, and 12 bases separated the two germline ends. There are 13 residues in the CDR3. Germline V gene sequence: CDR1 SQVTM, CDR2 ANQGSEA. The CDR3 reads CSVSLAGQETQYF. CDR3 DNA: TGCAGCGTCTCACTAGCCGGCCAAGAGACCCAGTACTTC.

This clone has ten or more counts. The chain couples TRBV5-1 to TRBJ2-6; possibly TRBD1 for D (6 bases). Germline V gene data show CDR1 as SGHRS and CDR2 as YFSETQ. Deletions cut 4 bases from V and 2 bases from J, with 10 bases between. The CDR3 is 15 residues long. CDR3 protein: CASSTTGTGANVLTF. Written as DNA, the CDR3 is TGCGCCAGCAGCACTACAGGGACTGGGGCCAACGTCCTGACTTTC. The full variable domain, its missing parts supplied by reference TRBV5-1 and TRBJ2-6, is KAGVTQTPRYLIKTRGQQVTLSCSPISGHRSVSWYQQTPGQGLQFLFEYFSETQRNKGNFPGRFSGRQFSNSRSEMNVSTLELGDSALYLCASSTTGTGANVLTFGAGSRLTVL.

The table lists this clone with a few counts. V and J are TRBV29-1 and TRBJ2-7; 9 positions agree with TRBD2. Germline V gives CDR1 SQVTM, CDR2 ANQGSEA. The CDR3 length is 13 residues. The CDR3 here is CRYSSGVSYEQYF. The CDR3 DNA reads as TGCAGGTACTCTAGCGGGGTTTCCTACGAGCAGTACTTC.

This sequence joins TRBV10-3 and TRBJ2-5, with TRBD2 matching over 10 bases. CDR3 length equals 18 residues. In germline, CDR1 is ENHRY, CDR2 SYGVKD. V dropped 2 bases and J dropped 5; count of bases not matched to a gene: 14. CDR3 amino acids: CAISENREWKAGGETQYF. DNA of the CDR3: TGTGCCATCAGTGAGAACAGGGAGTGGAAAGCGGGGGGGGAGACCCAGTACTTC.

The chain carries TRBV15 and TRBJ2-6; D is unresolved. Germline V CDR1 and CDR2: LNHNV, YYDKDF (reference sequence). The V end lost 10 bases, the J end lost 1 base, and 8 bases lay between the germline ends. The CDR3 consists of 13 residues. The CDR3 is CAIGLSGANVLTF. The CDR3 nucleotides read TGTGCCATAGGGCTTTCTGGGGCCAACGTCCTGACTTTC.

This CDR3 is CAWGDRVLYGYTF. The DNA for the CDR3 is TGTGCCTGGGGGGACAGGGTGTTATATGGCTACACCTTC. The J gene is TRBJ1-2, the V gene TRBV30; TRBD1 aligns across 9 bases. This CDR3 comprises 13 residues. Germline V gene data show CDR1 as GTSNPN and CDR2 as SVGIG (reference sequence). The trim removed 5 bases at V and 5 bases at J, leaving 6 bases unmatched.

This clone has only one observation. V usage is TRBV15 and J usage is TRBJ1-6, with 9 bases that match TRBD1. This CDR3 contains 16 residues. J lost 9 bases, V lost 2 bases, and 8 bases had no gene match. The germline CDR1 and CDR2 sequences are LNHNV and YYDKDF (reference sequence). The CDR3 sequence is CATSRRTGTGTSPLHF. Here the CDR3 DNA reads TGTGCCACCAGCAGACGTACCGGGACAGGGACTTCACCCCTCCACTTT. Supplemented by reference TRBV15 and TRBJ1-6, the full variable domain reads DAMVIQNPRYQVTQFGKPVTLSCSQTLNHNVMYWYQQKSSQAPKLLFHYYDKDFNNEADTPDNFQSRRPNTSFCFLDIRSPGLGDTAMYLCATSRRTGTGTSPLHFGNGTRLTVT.

This clone was observed a few times. This rearrangement joins TRBV11-2 to TRBJ2-5, with D unclear. Germline V gene lookup returns CDR1 SGHAT and CDR2 FQNNGV. This CDR3 is 13 amino acids long. Deletions cut 5 bases from V and 4 bases from J, with 11 bases between. This CDR3 is CASSEFTLETQYF. In DNA, the CDR3 is TGTGCCAGCAGCGAATTTACGTTAGAGACCCAGTACTTC.

The V and J genes are TRBV2 and TRBJ2-7; maybe TRBD1 (6 bases). The ends were cut back, 4 bases at V and 5 bases at J, with 15 bases in the middle. CDR3 length equals 14 residues. Germline V gene lookup returns CDR1 SNHLY and CDR2 FYNNEI. CDR3 nucleotides: TGTGCCAGCAGTGTGGGGCAGGGGACCCACGAGCAGTACTTC. Protein sequence: CASSVGQGTHEQYF.

V is TRBV13 and J is TRBJ2-7, with 9 bases aligning to TRBD1. Germline V lookup: CDR1 PRHDT, CDR2 FYEKMQ (reference sequence). This CDR3 has 14 residues. The ends lost 0 bases at V and 6 bases at J; junction bases unmatched: 3. CDR3 coding DNA: TGTGCCAGCAGCTTAGGACAGGGGGCATCCGAGCAGTACTTC. Its protein product is CASSLGQGASEQYF.

The rearrangement joins TRBV4-1 to TRBJ1-5; 8 positions agree with TRBD1. CDR3 length equals 17 residues. J lost 5 bases, V lost 4 bases, and 13 bases had no gene match. CDR1 MGHRA and CDR2 YSYEKL come from the germline V gene. CDR3 DNA: TGCGCCAGCAGCCCCCAAGAAGGGACAGGTTTTCATCAGCCCCAGCATTTT. Amino acids: CASSPQEGTGFHQPQHF.

The chain joins TRBV4-3 to TRBJ2-3, with D unclear. V shed 0 bases and J shed 5 bases, with 9 bases lying between them. From germline, CDR1 is LGHNA and CDR2 YSLEER. The CDR3 length is 14 residues. CDR3 sequence: CASSQDHRGDTQYF. In DNA form, the CDR3 reads TGCGCCAGCAGCCAAGACCACAGAGGAGATACGCAGTATTTT.

The rearrangement uses TRBV20-1 and TRBJ2-7; D uncertain. The CDR3 sequence is 11 residues long. The V and J ends lost 3 bases and 4 bases respectively, with 7 bases between them. Germline CDR1 and CDR2: DFQATT and SNEGSKA (reference sequence). In DNA form, the CDR3 reads TGCAGTGCTAGCGGCGGATACGAGCAGTACTTC. Its translation is CSASGGYEQYF.

This clone was detected only a few times. This rearrangement joins TRBV5-1 to TRBJ2-1; D might be TRBD2 (5 bases). The ends were cut back, 6 bases at V and 8 bases at J, with 21 bases in the middle. This CDR3 comprises 15 residues. Looked up from germline, CDR1 is SGHRS and CDR2 is YFSETQ. The CDR3 here is CASTASPSTLDEQFF. The CDR3 coding sequence is TGCGCCAGCACCGCTAGCCCCTCGACGTTGGATGAGCAGTTCTTC.

The CDR3 spells CARSSGAYYGYTF. CDR3 nucleotides: TGTGCTAGGTCCTCAGGGGCCTACTATGGCTACACCTTC. The chain couples TRBV12-5 to TRBJ1-2, with D possibly being TRBD1 (6 bases). CDR3 length: 13 residues. CDR1 and CDR2 from the germline V gene are LGHNT and FRNRAP. Trimming took off 9 bases at V and 3 bases at J, with 14 bases between the two ends.